Reported below is one T cell receptor (beta chain). Its antigen is currently unknown. These data originate in a study of T cells in tuberculosis. Study summary: In South Africa, adults with active tuberculosis were compared with IGRA-negative and latently infected IGRA-positive adolescents.

The protocol was immunoSEQ multiplex PCR, while the TCRdb copy is restricted to in-frame clones and leaves out a portion. The table has about 25,000 clones, approximately 92% seen once. The CDR3 has 18 amino acids. V dropped 2 bases and J dropped 6 bases, with 24 bases sitting between them. Germline assignment: CDR1 MNHNS and CDR2 SASEGT. Notes on the study in general: Active tuberculosis TCR-alpha repertoires lay closer to GMM-specific TCRs than IGRA-negative controls, suggesting clonal expansion. Active tuberculosis patients had shorter CDR3-alpha; the beta difference was nonsignificant.

Each clinical donor contributed on average roughly 90,000 T cells from unsorted cryopreserved PBMC. Sequences were obtained from PBMCs. The clonotype originates from a donor aged 10-29 years with latent tuberculosis or without tuberculosis infection. Some clones in this sample may be carry-over from other donors' samples. This chain connects TRBV6-1 to TRBJ2-3, with a weak D call TRBD1 (6 bases). Written as DNA, the CDR3 is TGTGCCAGCAGTGAATTTGTCATGGGGCAGGGGAGTGCGGATACGCAGTATTTT. Protein sequence: CASSEFVMGQGSADTQYF.